This T cell receptor beta chain was identified in a study of regulatory T cells in long-lasting Graves disease. As for time point: persistent/refractory GD, antithyroid drugs over 5 years with positive TRAb. Scientists built the TCR library using RNA that was extracted from PBMCs. V lost 4 bases and J 7 bases, leaving 17 bases between the germline ends. This CDR3 is built from 15 residues. The germline V gene encodes CDR1 SGHRS and CDR2 YFSETQ. For TCR beta, libraries came from iRepertoire HTBI primers and Arm-PCR of CDR3 regions. Each CDR3 protein gets one entry after TCRdb re-called the multiplex PCR reads with MiXCR. The table includes almost 350,000 distinct CDR3 sequences, about 20% detected once.

The sequence was obtained from a female donor with Graves disease. The chain links TRBV5-1 to TRBJ1-4, with D unclear. Sequences were derived from peripheral blood mononuclear cells (PBMCs), sampled when the disease was refractory, from a patient treated with antithyroid drugs. CDR3 in amino acids: CASSPEGDAFEKLFF. CDR3 bases: TGCGCCAGCAGCCCCGAGGGCGACGCCTTTGAAAAACTGTTTTTT.